This is a list of T cell receptor beta chains from one sample in a study of beta chain features in type 1 diabetes. TCRdb's copy holds only in-frame clones and misses some; the assay was immunoSEQ multiplex PCR. Here the sample spans roughly 400,000 clones, around 10% being singletons. Sequenced input: central memory CD4+ T cells from blood. The receptors originated from a man aged 30 to 45 with type 1 diabetes. CDR3s include the opening cysteine and the closing phenylalanine or tryptophan. The D gene is left open where the match is weak. Size tells how often a clone was seen (once, few, many) or the class of an expanded clone, and some rows leave it out.

-,TRBJ2-6,TRBV30,-,TGTGCCTGGAGTCCCGTCAAAAGTGGGGCCAACGTCCTGACTTTC,CAWSPVKSGANVLTF
TRBD1,TRBJ2-7,TRBV10-3,-,TGTGCCAGCACAGGGGGCTACGAGCAGTACTTC,CASTGGYEQYF
TRBD2,TRBJ2-3,TRBV7-7,-,TGTGCCAGCAGCTTAAGCGGGAGCGTGACAGATACGCAGTATTTT,CASSLSGSVTDTQYF
TRBD2,TRBJ2-5,TRBV11-3,-,TGTGCCAGCAGTTGGACTAGCGGGAGGGCGAGCGAGACCCAGTACTTC,CASSWTSGRASETQYF
TRBD1,TRBJ1-1,TRBV2,-,TGTGCCAGCTCTATTTGGGACAGGGCGACTGAAGCTTTCTTT,CASSIWDRATEAFF
-,TRBJ2-7,TRBV7-9,few,TGTGCCAGCAGCATCGCATTGGGTCAGGATTACGAGCAGTACTTC,CASSIALGQDYEQYF
-,TRBJ1-5,TRBV7-9,few,TGTGCCAGCAGCTTAGGATCGGGAGAGGGGTCGTATCAGCCCCAGCATTTT,CASSLGSGEGSYQPQHF
TRBD1,TRBJ1-2,TRBV25-1,-,TGTGCCAGCAAGTTCTCAGGGGGCCATGGCTACACCTTC,CASKFSGGHGYTF
TRBD1,TRBJ1-1,TRBV7-9,few,TGTGCCAGCAGCGCGATGACAGGGGGCGTGAACACTGAAGCTTTCTTT,CASSAMTGGVNTEAFF
-,TRBJ2-2,TRBV5-4,few,TGTGCCAGCAGCTTGTCCCCCGGGGAGCTGTTTTTT,CASSLSPGELFF
TRBD1,TRBJ1-5,TRBV7-2,-,TGTGCCAGCAGCGGGACAGGAAATCAGCCCCAGCATTTT,CASSGTGNQPQHF
TRBD1,TRBJ2-1,TRBV29-1,many,TGCAGCGTTGCTCGAGGGACAGGGGGTTACAATGAGCAGTTCTTC,CSVARGTGGYNEQFF
-,TRBJ2-2,TRBV2,-,TGTGCCAGCAGTGCCCATTTCGGGGAGCTGTTTTTT,CASSAHFGELFF
-,TRBJ2-7,TRBV2,few,TGTGCCAGCAGTCCCCAAGAGGGACTCAAACTCGAGCAGTACTTC,CASSPQEGLKLEQYF
-,TRBJ2-5,TRBV11-2,few,TGTGCCAGCAGTTCCGGACAAAACCAAGAGACCCAGTACTTC,CASSSGQNQETQYF
TRBD1,TRBJ2-7,TRBV5-1,-,TGCGCCAGCAGCTTGGAGGGACAGACCTACGAGCAGTACTTC,CASSLEGQTYEQYF
-,TRBJ1-1,TRBV25-1,few,TGTGCCAGCAGTGAACCAACAGGGTGGGACACTGAAGCTTTCTTT,CASSEPTGWDTEAFF
-,TRBJ2-3,TRBV6-5,many,TGTGCCAGCAGTTACGATCGGGGGAACACAGATACGCAGTATTTT,CASSYDRGNTDTQYF
-,TRBJ1-4,TRBV9,many,TGTGCCAGCAGCCTAAGTGGATATGAAAAACTGTTTTTT,CASSLSGYEKLFF
TRBD2,TRBJ2-1,TRBV10-3,-,TGTGCCATCAGTGAACTAGCGGGTAGCTCCTACAATGAGCAGTTCTTC,CAISELAGSSYNEQFF
-,TRBJ1-3,TRBV29-1,many,TGCAGCGCCCGATCGGGCTCTGGAAACACCATATATTTT,CSARSGSGNTIYF
-,TRBJ2-7,TRBV9,few,TGTGCCAGCAGTCCAGGGAACTACGAGCAGTACTTC,CASSPGNYEQYF
-,TRBJ2-3,TRBV2,few,TGTGCCAGCAGTTTATTTAGCACAGATACGCAGTATTTT,CASSLFSTDTQYF